Here is one T cell receptor beta chain with its context. V lost 6 bases, J lost 5 bases, and 14 bases stayed unmatched. This CDR3 region has 16 residues. The germline gives CDR1 SGHTA, CDR2 FQGNSA. The data derive from a study of blood T cell repertoires in COVID-19. At the level of the study: COVID-19 samples collected from the United States, Italy and Spain covered acute and convalescent phases.

Method: immunoSEQ multiplex PCR; TCRdb's copy keeps in-frame clones and lacks some. Altogether about 91,000 clones are present, about 86% being singletons, with the ten largest covering 8.1%. V gene TRBV7-2 combines with J gene TRBJ2-7; 9 nucleotides line up with TRBD2. The receptor was derived from a woman between 65 and 79 years old with acute or convalescent COVID-19. Material: peripheral blood. CDR3 sequence (DNA): TGTGCCAGCAGTTCCTCCCCTTTAGCGGGAGAAAACGAGCAGTACTTC. Protein product: CASSSSPLAGENEQYF.